This is a list of T cell receptor beta chains from one sample in a study of T cell repertoires in cytomegalovirus infection. MiXCR, run by TCRdb on the reads, gives a single entry per CDR3 protein. The table includes about 320,000 distinct CDR3 sequences, 9% to 9.5% detected once. Sequenced material: PBMCs. Receptor source: a human donor in good health (CMV status not recorded). Some clones in this sample may be carry-over from other donors' samples. The CDR3 runs from the conserved cysteine through the conserved F or W. D genes are given only for firm matches. Rows may omit the clone size; those that give it use once, few, many or a size class.

D gene: NA
J gene: TRBJ2-7
clone size: few
V gene: TRBV15
CDR3 DNA: TGTGCCACCAGCAGGTTGACAGGCACCGAGCAGTACTTC
CDR3 protein: CATSRLTGTEQYF

D gene: TRBD1
J gene: TRBJ1-2
clone size: many
V gene: TRBV7-2
CDR3 DNA: TGTGCCAGCAGCTCGACAGGGGGTCGGGCTAACTATGGCTACACCTTC
CDR3 protein: CASSSTGGRANYGYTF

D gene: NA
J gene: TRBJ2-7
clone size: NA
V gene: TRBV2
CDR3 DNA: TGTGCCAGCAGGATTAAAGTGAACGAGCAGTACTTC
CDR3 protein: CASRIKVNEQYF

D gene: NA
J gene: TRBJ2-3
clone size: many
V gene: TRBV14
CDR3 DNA: TGTGCCAGCAGCCCCGGACAGACCCTGGAAGGGGCAGATACGCAGTATTTT
CDR3 protein: CASSPGQTLEGADTQYF

D gene: TRBD2
J gene: TRBJ2-3
clone size: NA
V gene: TRBV12-3/TRBV12-4
CDR3 DNA: TGTGCCAGCAGTTTAACGGGAGGTGGGGCAGATACGCAGTATTTT
CDR3 protein: CASSLTGGGADTQYF

D gene: TRBD2
J gene: TRBJ2-1
clone size: many
V gene: TRBV12-3/TRBV12-4
CDR3 DNA: TGTGCCAGCAGTTTCGGCGGGAGAGGGGTGAACAATGAGCAGTTCTTC
CDR3 protein: CASSFGGRGVNNEQFF

D gene: NA
J gene: TRBJ2-7
clone size: few
V gene: TRBV7-6
CDR3 DNA: TGTGCCAGCAGCTTAGCGCCCTTGGGTGCTGAGCAGTACTTC
CDR3 protein: CASSLAPLGAEQYF

D gene: NA
J gene: TRBJ2-1
clone size: few
V gene: TRBV4-1
CDR3 DNA: TGCGCCAGCAGACAAGAGGGGTACAATGAGCAGTTCTTC
CDR3 protein: CASRQEGYNEQFF

D gene: NA
J gene: TRBJ2-7
clone size: many
V gene: TRBV7-2
CDR3 DNA: TGTGCCAGCAGCTTAGCTCCGGGGTCGACCCTGGATGCGTACTTC
CDR3 protein: CASSLAPGSTLDAYF

D gene: NA
J gene: TRBJ1-6
clone size: NA
V gene: TRBV14
CDR3 DNA: TGTGCCAGCAGCCAAGATATACGGACTGGCGCACCCCTCCACTTT
CDR3 protein: CASSQDIRTGAPLHF

D gene: TRBD2
J gene: TRBJ2-2
clone size: few
V gene: TRBV27
CDR3 DNA: TGTGCCAGCAGTTTATCGGGGAGCGGGATAACCGGGGAGCTGTTTTTT
CDR3 protein: CASSLSGSGITGELFF

D gene: TRBD1
J gene: TRBJ1-5
clone size: few
V gene: TRBV4-1
CDR3 DNA: TGCGCCAGCAGCCGGTCACAGGGGTATAGCAATCAGCCCCAGCATTTT
CDR3 protein: CASSRSQGYSNQPQHF

D gene: TRBD1
J gene: TRBJ2-7
clone size: many
V gene: TRBV7-8
CDR3 DNA: TGTGCCAGCAGCCCCGGGACAGCGCTTAAGGAGCAGTACTTC
CDR3 protein: CASSPGTALKEQYF

D gene: NA
J gene: TRBJ1-6
clone size: many
V gene: TRBV7-2
CDR3 DNA: TGTGCCAGCAGCTTAGCGTCAGTTAATTCACCCCTCCACTTT
CDR3 protein: CASSLASVNSPLHF

D gene: TRBD1
J gene: TRBJ1-1
clone size: NA
V gene: TRBV4-1
CDR3 DNA: TGCGCCAGCAGCGGGACAGGGGGCTCCAACACTGAAGCTTTCTTT
CDR3 protein: CASSGTGGSNTEAFF

D gene: NA
J gene: TRBJ2-7
clone size: NA
V gene: TRBV25-1
CDR3 DNA: TGTGCCAGCAGTGAATACCGGGGGACGAGCTCCTACGAGCAGTACTTC
CDR3 protein: CASSEYRGTSSYEQYF

D gene: TRBD2
J gene: TRBJ2-7
clone size: NA
V gene: TRBV18
CDR3 DNA: TGTGCCAGCTCACCACTTCGTCCTAGCGGGGGGACCTCCGGCGAGCAGTACTTC
CDR3 protein: CASSPLRPSGGTSGEQYF

D gene: NA
J gene: TRBJ1-3
clone size: NA
V gene: TRBV9
CDR3 DNA: TGTGCCAGCAGCGTAGCTACTGTAGGGGCTGGAAACACCATATATTTT
CDR3 protein: CASSVATVGAGNTIYF

D gene: NA
J gene: TRBJ2-6
clone size: many
V gene: TRBV7-2
CDR3 DNA: TGTGCCAGCAGCTTAGCGAGTGTTTTCGGGGCCAACGTCCTGACTTTC
CDR3 protein: CASSLASVFGANVLTF

D gene: NA
J gene: TRBJ1-2
clone size: many
V gene: TRBV10-3
CDR3 DNA: TGTGCCATCAGTGAGACGCTTAACTATGGCTACACCTTC
CDR3 protein: CAISETLNYGYTF

D gene: NA
J gene: TRBJ1-4
clone size: NA
V gene: TRBV12-3/TRBV12-4
CDR3 DNA: TGTGCCAGCAGTCGCTTCGCGGTTCAGAATGAAAAACTGTTTTTT
CDR3 protein: CASSRFAVQNEKLFF

D gene: TRBD2
J gene: TRBJ2-1
clone size: few
V gene: TRBV6-2/TRBV6-3
CDR3 DNA: TGTGCCAGCAGTTACTCCCCTGGCGGGAGGGCCAACAATGAGCAGTTCTTC
CDR3 protein: CASSYSPGGRANNEQFF

D gene: NA
J gene: TRBJ2-7
clone size: NA
V gene: TRBV7-4
CDR3 DNA: TGTGCCAGCAGCTTAGGCGGGCTAGCGGACAGGGAGCAGTACTTC
CDR3 protein: CASSLGGLADREQYF

D gene: TRBD1
J gene: TRBJ1-5
clone size: few
V gene: TRBV6-6
CDR3 DNA: TGTGCCAGCAGTTACCCGCTGACGACAGGGGGCTCCAATCAGCCCCAGCATTTT
CDR3 protein: CASSYPLTTGGSNQPQHF

D gene: TRBD1
J gene: TRBJ2-7
clone size: few
V gene: TRBV30
CDR3 DNA: TGTGCCTCGAGAGGGGACAGGGGATTCTACGAGCAGTACTTC
CDR3 protein: CASRGDRGFYEQYF

D gene: NA
J gene: TRBJ2-3
clone size: many
V gene: TRBV7-2
CDR3 DNA: TGTGCCAGCAGCCCGAGGACCGTTAATACGCAGTATTTT
CDR3 protein: CASSPRTVNTQYF

D gene: TRBD2
J gene: TRBJ2-3
clone size: NA
V gene: TRBV20-1
CDR3 DNA: TGCAGTGCTACCCAAAGGGGCGGGGGGACAGATACGCAGTATTTT
CDR3 protein: CSATQRGGGTDTQYF

D gene: NA
J gene: TRBJ2-7
clone size: many
V gene: TRBV7-9
CDR3 DNA: TGTGCCAGCAGCCCCCCGGGCGGCGAGCAGTACTTC
CDR3 protein: CASSPPGGEQYF

D gene: TRBD1
J gene: TRBJ2-5
clone size: few
V gene: TRBV6-2/TRBV6-3
CDR3 DNA: TGTGCCAGCAGTTACAGGGGACAGGCCAGAGAGACCCAGTACTTC
CDR3 protein: CASSYRGQARETQYF

D gene: NA
J gene: TRBJ2-5
clone size: many
V gene: TRBV4-1
CDR3 DNA: TGCGCCAGCAGCCAAGAGCTTCCCCAAGAGACCCAGTACTTC
CDR3 protein: CASSQELPQETQYF

D gene: NA
J gene: TRBJ2-7
clone size: many
V gene: TRBV7-2
CDR3 DNA: TGTGCCAGCAGCTTAGCCCCTTGGCCTAGGAACGAGCAGTACTTC
CDR3 protein: CASSLAPWPRNEQYF

D gene: NA
J gene: TRBJ2-3
clone size: many
V gene: TRBV6-2/TRBV6-3
CDR3 DNA: TGTGCCAGCAGTTACCCTTCTTCGGGTAGGACAGACAACACAGATACGCAGTATTTT
CDR3 protein: CASSYPSSGRTDNTDTQYF

D gene: NA
J gene: TRBJ1-5
clone size: many
V gene: TRBV12-3/TRBV12-4
CDR3 DNA: TGTGCCAGCAGGGGAGGGATATCGGGACAGCCCCAGCATTTT
CDR3 protein: CASRGGISGQPQHF

D gene: NA
J gene: TRBJ2-4
clone size: few
V gene: TRBV7-6
CDR3 DNA: TGTGCCAGCAGCGCCGTAGGGGGTTACGGAAACATTCAGTACTTC
CDR3 protein: CASSAVGGYGNIQYF

D gene: TRBD2
J gene: TRBJ2-2
clone size: NA
V gene: TRBV7-3
CDR3 DNA: TGTGCCAGCAGCTTACTAGCGGGGGCGCCGAACACCGGGGAGCTGTTTTTT
CDR3 protein: CASSLLAGAPNTGELFF

D gene: TRBD2
J gene: TRBJ2-3
clone size: many
V gene: TRBV2
CDR3 DNA: TGTGCCAGCAGTCAAGCGGGAAGGGATACGCAGTATTTT
CDR3 protein: CASSQAGRDTQYF

D gene: NA
J gene: TRBJ1-2
clone size: many
V gene: TRBV5-4
CDR3 DNA: TGTGCCAGCAGCTTGGCTGGGCAGGGTGTAGATGGCTACACCTTC
CDR3 protein: CASSLAGQGVDGYTF

D gene: NA
J gene: TRBJ1-4
clone size: NA
V gene: TRBV14
CDR3 DNA: TGTGCCAGCAGCAGCTACTCCAGGGAAAAACTGTTTTTT
CDR3 protein: CASSSYSREKLFF

D gene: TRBD1
J gene: TRBJ1-1
clone size: many
V gene: TRBV7-6
CDR3 DNA: TGTGCCAGCAGCAAAGAGGGACAGCCTGAAGCTTTCTTT
CDR3 protein: CASSKEGQPEAFF

D gene: NA
J gene: TRBJ1-1
clone size: NA
V gene: TRBV12-3/TRBV12-4
CDR3 DNA: TGTGCCAGCAGTTTTAGTGTGGGGCTTGAAGCTTTCTTT
CDR3 protein: CASSFSVGLEAFF

D gene: NA
J gene: TRBJ2-3
clone size: few
V gene: TRBV9
CDR3 DNA: TGTGCCAGCAGCGTTAGTCAGGCAGCGGATACGCAGTATTTT
CDR3 protein: CASSVSQAADTQYF

D gene: TRBD1
J gene: TRBJ2-2
clone size: few
V gene: TRBV9
CDR3 DNA: TGTGCCAGCAGCGTAGTTGGACAGGGGGCCGCCGGGGAGCTGTTTTTT
CDR3 protein: CASSVVGQGAAGELFF